This TCR beta chain was retrieved from a study of cytomegalovirus exposure and HLA in healthy donors. The V end was cut by 2 bases, the J end by 5 bases, with 6 bases between. Germline V CDR1 and CDR2: KGHSH, LQKENI. The CDR3 totals 13 residues. With 60 Vbeta and 13 Jbeta primers, the PCR was carried out. Here immunoSEQ multiplex PCR was the method, and the copy in TCRdb shows in-frame clones only, minus some. The sample lists approximately 180,000 clones, over 70% occurring once. The V and J genes are TRBV18 and TRBJ2-2; D gene ambiguous. Sequencing used PBMCs. This sequence originates from a woman aged 25 to 39 in good health and CMV-seropositive. The CDR3 reads CASSPSRTGELFF. The CDR3 DNA follows: TGTGCCAGCTCACCATCTAGAACCGGGGAGCTGTTTTTT.